The clone carrying this T cell receptor beta chain was seen only a few times. This entry is derived from a study of shared T cell receptors in the human thymus. CDR1 LNHDA and CDR2 SQIVND come from the germline V gene (reference sequence). Trimming took 6 bases from V and 6 from J; bases not matched to a gene: 13. The CDR3 spans 16 residues. Data came from immunoSEQ multiplex PCR; TCRdb stores just in-frame clones and leaves some out. The data show 540,000 or so clones, roughly 74% seen once. These data also formed part of another study, on human thymus T cells. That work adds: Donors were healthy Finnish babies undergoing corrective operations for congenital heart defects. The thymus tissue came from resections taken during corrective heart surgery. V and J gene usage appeared biased in thymic and blood repertoires. Related research has reported that thymic repertoires overlap highly among unrelated individuals.

The sequence was collected from a boy under two years old with a congenital heart defect. The material sequenced was thymocytes. This sequence joins TRBV19 and TRBJ2-1; TRBD1 matches at 8 bases. CDR3 in amino acids: CASSPMGQGAGNEQFF. The CDR3, as DNA: TGTGCCAGTAGCCCGATGGGGCAGGGGGCAGGCAATGAGCAGTTCTTC.